These T cell receptor beta chains were read from a single sample in a study of PD-1 blockade in classical Hodgkin lymphoma. The table came from immunoSEQ multiplex PCR; TCRdb's copy has only in-frame clones and leaves some out. The sample lists about 41,000 clones, about two thirds seen once, with over 2% in the top ten. Sequenced material: peripheral blood mononuclear cells (PBMCs), taken before the fourth cycle of nivolumab. Receptors were obtained from a human donor with classical Hodgkin lymphoma. The CDR3 runs from the conserved cysteine through the conserved F or W. The D gene is left open where the match is weak. Some rows have no size entry. The others give once, few or many, or a class for an expanded clone.

J gene	V gene	D gene	clone size	CDR3 DNA	CDR3 protein
TRBJ2-7	TRBV7-6	-	-	TGTGCCAGCAGCTTTGCGGGTAGGGACTACGAGCAGTACTTC	CASSFAGRDYEQYF
TRBJ2-2	TRBV10-1	-	-	TGCGCCAGCGCCGAGATTTCCGGGGAGCTGTTTTTT	CASAEISGELFF
TRBJ2-1	TRBV5-1	TRBD1	-	TGCGCCAGCAGCGGGGGGACAGGGGATTGGGACAATGAGCAGTTCTTC	CASSGGTGDWDNEQFF
TRBJ1-5	TRBV19	-	few	TGTGCCAGTAGTGTCGGTGTAGGGGGAAATCAGCCCCAGCATTTT	CASSVGVGGNQPQHF
TRBJ2-7	TRBV7-9	-	once	TGTGCCAGCAGCTTAGGGGGATTTTACGAGCAGTACTTC	CASSLGGFYEQYF
TRBJ2-1	TRBV5-5	-	-	TGTGCCAGCAGCTTGGGACTATACAATGAGCAGTTCTTC	CASSLGLYNEQFF
TRBJ1-2	TRBV5-1	-	few	TGCGCCAGCAGCTTGTCGTTGGGACACGAGTATGGCTACACCTTC	CASSLSLGHEYGYTF
TRBJ2-7	TRBV27	TRBD1	-	TGTGCCAGCAGAAACGACAGGGGAGATTCCTACGAGCAGTACTTC	CASRNDRGDSYEQYF
TRBJ2-7	TRBV7-7	-	-	TGTGCTAGCAGCTTTGGGGTAGGCTACGAGCAGTACTTC	CASSFGVGYEQYF
TRBJ2-1	TRBV18	TRBD2	few	TGTGCCAGCTCACCTTCCGGACTAGACTACAATGAGCAGTTCTTC	CASSPSGLDYNEQFF
TRBJ1-2	TRBV4-1	-	-	TGCGCCAGCAGCCAAGCCGAGGGGGTTGGCTATGGCTACACCTTC	CASSQAEGVGYGYTF
TRBJ2-3	TRBV4-3	-	once	TGCGCCAGCAGCCAAAAGGCAGGCCAGGGCGTGGGAGATACGCAGTATTTT	CASSQKAGQGVGDTQYF
TRBJ1-2	TRBV5-6	TRBD1	once	TGTGCCAGCAGCTTCGCGGGACAGGGGGCGTTTGGCTACACCTTC	CASSFAGQGAFGYTF
TRBJ1-1	TRBV19	TRBD1	-	TGTGCCAGTAGTAAATCCCGGACAGGCGCCATGAACACTGAAGCTTTCTTT	CASSKSRTGAMNTEAFF
TRBJ2-2	TRBV2	-	few	TGTGCCAGCTCGACCCTCACACAGGAAAACACCGGGGAGCTGTTTTTT	CASSTLTQENTGELFF
TRBJ2-3	TRBV7-9	TRBD1	-	TGTGCCAGCGGGGACAGATCCACAGATACGCAGTATTTT	CASGDRSTDTQYF
TRBJ2-5	TRBV2	TRBD1	few	TGTGCCAGCAGCGCGACAGGGGGCCGGGGGGAGACCCAGTACTTC	CASSATGGRGETQYF
TRBJ2-5	TRBV5-6	TRBD2	few	TGTGCCAGCAGCCGGCTCAGTTGGAGCGGGGGGTTTAACGAGACCCAGTACTTC	CASSRLSWSGGFNETQYF
TRBJ1-2	TRBV19	-	-	TGTGCCAGTAGTGCTACGACGGGAGAATCCTATGGCTACACCTTC	CASSATTGESYGYTF
TRBJ2-3	TRBV5-8	-	once	TGTGCCAGCAGCTTGGATGCCAGCACAGATACGCAGTATTTT	CASSLDASTDTQYF
TRBJ2-7	TRBV2	-	-	TGTGCCAGCTCCGACGGGCTACGTTACGAGCAGTACTTC	CASSDGLRYEQYF
TRBJ2-1	TRBV13	TRBD2	once	TGTGCCAGCAGCTCCCGAAAACATGCAGCGGGGGGGCGTCCCTACAATGAGCAGTTCTTC	CASSSRKHAAGGRPYNEQFF
TRBJ2-3	TRBV30	-	-	TGTGCCTGGAGTAGGGGGTTAAGTTCGGCAGATACGCAGTATTTT	CAWSRGLSSADTQYF
TRBJ2-7	TRBV27	-	few	TGTGCCAGCACCAGTACGGGGGTCTATGGTTACGAGCAGTACTTC	CASTSTGVYGYEQYF
TRBJ2-3	TRBV2	TRBD2	-	TGTGCCAGCAGTGAAGGGCGGGGGGGCACAGATACGCAGTATTTT	CASSEGRGGTDTQYF
TRBJ2-3	TRBV2	TRBD2	-	TGTGCCAGCAGTCCACTAGCGGGGGCCCAAATAGATACGCAGTATTTT	CASSPLAGAQIDTQYF
TRBJ2-5	TRBV7-9	TRBD1	-	TGTGCCAGCAGCTTCACCCAGGCGGGACAGGGAGAGACCCAGTACTTC	CASSFTQAGQGETQYF
TRBJ1-5	TRBV19	-	medium-sized	TGTGCCAGTAGTATAATGGGCAGTTCCAATCAGCCCCAGCATTTT	CASSIMGSSNQPQHF
TRBJ1-1	TRBV5-5	TRBD1	-	TGTGCCAGCAGCATTACAGGGGGCCACACTGAAGCTTTCTTT	CASSITGGHTEAFF
TRBJ1-6	TRBV28	-	-	TGTGCCAGCAGTTTATTGGGCAGGAGTCCCCTCCACTTT	CASSLLGRSPLHF
TRBJ2-1	TRBV7-8	TRBD2	-	TGTGCCAGCAGCTTACCCCCCTTGGGACTAGCGGGGAACAATGAGCAGTTCTTC	CASSLPPLGLAGNNEQFF
TRBJ2-5	TRBV2	-	few	TGTGCCAGCAGTGAGGGAAGGGTTGAGACCCAGTACTTC	CASSEGRVETQYF
TRBJ2-1	TRBV4-3	-	few	TGCGCCAGCAGCCAACACACCTACAATGAGCAGTTCTTC	CASSQHTYNEQFF
TRBJ1-1	TRBV5-5	-	-	TGTGCCAGCAGCTTGGGCTCGGGTTTCGCAGAAGCTTTCTTT	CASSLGSGFAEAFF
TRBJ1-5	TRBV27	TRBD1	-	TGTGCCAGCAGCCCCGGGACAGAATGGGATCAGCCCCAGCATTTT	CASSPGTEWDQPQHF
TRBJ1-6	TRBV15	TRBD1	few	TGTGCCACCAGCGGAGGGGGACAGAATTCACCCCTCCACTTT	CATSGGGQNSPLHF
TRBJ1-5	TRBV11-3	-	-	TGTGCCAGCAGCCCCGTGGGTAGGGGATGCAATCAGCCCCAGCATTTT	CASSPVGRGCNQPQHF
TRBJ2-1	TRBV5-4	TRBD2	few	TGTGCCAGCAGCTTGGCGGGCGGGGGGACGAACAATGAGCAGTTCTTC	CASSLAGGGTNNEQFF
TRBJ1-2	TRBV21-1	-	many	TGTGCCAGCAGCAGAGGCTATGGCTACACCTTC	CASSRGYGYTF
TRBJ2-7	TRBV27	TRBD2	-	TGTGCCAGCAGTTCAGGGACTAGCATCTACGAGCAGTACTTC	CASSSGTSIYEQYF
TRBJ1-2	TRBV20-1	-	-	TGCAGTGTTAGGGCGGGCTACACCTTC	CSVRAGYTF
TRBJ2-7	TRBV14	TRBD2	medium-sized	TGTGCCAGCAGCTCTGAAGGTGGGACTAGGGGTTACGAGCAGTACTTC	CASSSEGGTRGYEQYF
TRBJ2-5	TRBV2	TRBD2	-	TGTGCCAGCAGTAGGGGTCTAGCGGGGGGGCAACAAGAGACCCAGTACTTC	CASSRGLAGGQQETQYF
TRBJ1-2	TRBV9	-	few	TGTGCCAGCAGCGTAGGGGATGTACCGTCGGCCCCCGGATCGACCTATGGCTACACCTTC	CASSVGDVPSAPGSTYGYTF
TRBJ1-5	TRBV9	-	-	TGTGCCAGCAGCGCACCCTTTCAGCCCCAGCATTTT	CASSAPFQPQHF
TRBJ2-5	TRBV5-6	TRBD2	-	TGTGCCAGCAGCTTCGGGGCTCGACTAGCTTTAGTTTTGGAGACCCAGTACTTC	CASSFGARLALVLETQYF
TRBJ1-5	TRBV7-8	-	-	TGTGCCAGCAGCTTAGTCGCCAGGGGAAATAGCAATCAGCCCCAGCATTTT	CASSLVARGNSNQPQHF
TRBJ2-1	TRBV5-1	-	-	TGCGCCAGCAGCTTTGGGCAGGAAGGAAATGAGCAGTTCTTC	CASSFGQEGNEQFF
TRBJ1-3	TRBV10-2	-	-	TGCGCCAGCAGGAATCACTTAAATGACAGGTTAGTTGGAAACACCATATATTTT	CASRNHLNDRLVGNTIYF